Included here is one TCR beta chain sequence, with context. Its antigen is as yet unknown. Patients in the study, people with chemo-refractory metastatic non-small-cell lung cancer, received focal radiation plus ipilimumab CTLA-4 blockade. This entry is derived from a study of radiotherapy plus CTLA-4 blockade in lung cancer. Study as a whole: Around 18% of enrolled patients responded objectively, and roughly 31% had disease control.

The data were produced by immunoSEQ multiplex PCR, yet TCRdb's version contains in-frame clones alone and is incomplete. The sample lists about 48,000 clones, 70% to 90% occurring once. Study-level results: An expansion of tumor-derived TCR clones occurred in blood after radiotherapy plus ipilimumab. The best prediction of response reportedly came from early blood T cell clone dynamics, with interferon-beta.

The CDR3 is 11 residues long. Germline CDR1 SGHAT, CDR2 FQNNGV. J lost 14 bases, V lost 5 bases, and 4 bases had no gene match. The sequence was obtained from a human donor with non-small cell lung cancer that progressed on radiotherapy plus ipilimumab. Some clones in this sample may be carry-over from other donors' samples. The chain uses TRBV11-2 and TRBJ2-3, with 10 bases lining up with TRBD2. Sample: peripheral blood, taken from a patient treated with radiotherapy plus ipilimumab. The CDR3 DNA reads TGTGCCAGCAGCCTAGCGGGAGAAGCGTATTTT. It translates to CASSLAGEAYF.